A single sample gave rise to the 30 T cell receptor beta chains below, sequenced in a study of blood T cell repertoires in COVID-19. Sequencing used immunoSEQ multiplex PCR; TCRdb keeps in-frame clones, though not all of them. Of tens of thousands of clones listed, less than 85% were seen once; the top ten hold approximately 8.8%. Material: peripheral blood. These receptor sequences come from a man between 60 and 70 years old with acute or convalescent COVID-19.

The rearrangement uses TRBV5-1 and TRBJ2-7; maybe TRBD2 (6 bases). The CDR3 spans 18 residues. Trimming removed 4 bases at V and 0 bases at J, with 23 bases between. Germline V gene lookup returns CDR1 SGHRS and CDR2 YFSETQ. CDR3 coding DNA: TGCGCCAGCAGCCTAGGTCCCACCTCAGGGAGGTCCTCCTACGAGCAGTACTTC. It encodes CASSLGPTSGRSSYEQYF.

The gene calls are TRBV9 and TRBJ1-3, with D perhaps TRBD1 (5 bases). The germline V and J ends were trimmed by 0 bases and 0 bases, with 10 bases remaining between them. The germline V gene has CDR1 SGDLS and CDR2 YYNGEE. This CDR3 region has 16 residues. CDR3 loop: CASSVGGTGSGNTIYF. The CDR3 DNA sequence: TGTGCCAGCAGCGTAGGCGGGACTGGCTCTGGAAACACCATATATTTT.

The J gene is TRBJ2-1, the V gene TRBV24-1; no reliable D call. CDR1 KGHDR and CDR2 SFDVKD come from the germline V gene. This CDR3 has 15 residues. Trimming took off 0 bases at V and 2 bases at J, with 7 bases between the two ends. CDR3 nucleotide sequence: TGTGCCACCAGTGATTTGTTGGGCGCCTACAATGAGCAGTTCTTC. Translating it yields CATSDLLGAYNEQFF.

The chain combines TRBV4-3 with TRBJ1-2, with a tentative D call TRBD1 (6 bases). The CDR3 extends over 15 amino acids. V was shortened by 4 bases and J by 6 bases, with 18 bases between the two germline ends. Germline assignment: CDR1 LGHNA and CDR2 YSLEER. This CDR3 reads CASSRENRGLNGYTF. The CDR3 DNA is TGCGCCAGCAGCCGAGAAAATAGGGGGTTGAATGGCTACACCTTC.

The genes are TRBV25-1 and TRBJ1-3; D is unclear. CDR3 length equals 14 residues. Trimming shortened V by 7 bases and J by 0 bases, and 10 bases separated the two germline ends. Germline V gene data show CDR1 as MGHDK and CDR2 as SYGVNS. CDR3 sequence reads: CASTETSSGNTIYF. The CDR3 DNA is TGTGCCAGCACGGAGACCTCCTCTGGAAACACCATATATTTT.

The V call is TRBV15, the J call TRBJ2-3; the match to TRBD2 covers 8 bases. CDR1 and CDR2 from the germline V gene are LNHNV and YYDKDF (reference sequence). This CDR3 region has 15 residues. J was trimmed by 4 bases and V by 3 bases; bases with no gene match: 6. The CDR3 protein is CATSREGRGADTQYF. The CDR3 DNA is TGTGCCACCAGCAGGGAGGGGCGGGGGGCAGATACGCAGTATTTT.

This clone was counted a few times. V usage is TRBV9 and J usage is TRBJ2-3, with D maybe TRBD1 (6 bases). The CDR3 is 14 residues long. Trimming removed 0 bases from V and 4 bases from J, with 9 bases in between. Per germline, CDR1 SGDLS and CDR2 YYNGEE. CDR3 region: CASSVARGADTQYF. In DNA, the CDR3 is TGTGCCAGCAGCGTAGCCAGGGGAGCAGATACGCAGTATTTT.

This chain connects TRBV4-3 to TRBJ2-7, with a possible D match to TRBD2 (6 bases). The V gene lost 0 bases and the J gene lost 3 bases, with 12 bases spanning the gap. Per germline, CDR1 LGHNA and CDR2 YSLEER. The CDR3 sequence is 15 residues long. CDR3 residues: CASSQEGGTSYEQYF. DNA for the CDR3: TGCGCCAGCAGCCAAGAAGGAGGGACGAGCTACGAGCAGTACTTC.

V is TRBV5-1 and J is TRBJ2-4; D is possibly TRBD2 (6 bases). The CDR3 consists of 17 residues. The germline V and J ends were trimmed by 4 bases and 0 bases, with 17 bases remaining between them. Germline CDR1 is SGHRS and CDR2 is YFSETQ. The CDR3: CASSPGDSQVAKNIQYF. The DNA of the CDR3 is TGCGCCAGCAGCCCTGGGGACTCACAGGTAGCCAAAAACATTCAGTACTTC.

The genes are TRBV11-2 and TRBJ1-1; D not resolved. V was clipped by 0 bases and J by 0 bases, with 14 bases between them. CDR1 is SGHAT and CDR2 is FQNNGV in the germline V gene. The CDR3 consists of 17 residues. This CDR3 reads CASSLDRMGRMNTEAFF. CDR3 sequence (DNA): TGTGCCAGCAGCTTAGATCGGATGGGCAGAATGAACACTGAAGCTTTCTTT.

This chain connects TRBV7-8 to TRBJ2-5; 8 nucleotides agree with TRBD2. J gave up 5 bases and V 5 bases, and 13 bases lay outside the gene matches. This CDR3 spans 16 amino acids. The germline V gene has CDR1 SGHVS and CDR2 FQNEAQ. This CDR3 is CASSPLPSSGAETQYF. CDR3 bases: TGTGCCAGCAGCCCCCTCCCGAGTAGCGGGGCGGAGACCCAGTACTTC.

The V and J genes are TRBV4-2 and TRBJ1-1, with D possibly TRBD1 on 5 matching bases. This CDR3 is 13 amino acids long. With 1 base removed from V and 9 bases from J, the gap between germline ends came to 12 bases. CDR1 and CDR2 from the germline V gene are LGHNA and YNFKEQ. CDR3 bases: TGTGCCAGCAGCCAAGTGGAGCGGGGGAAAGCTTTCTTT. Translating gives CASSQVERGKAFF.

The rearrangement joins TRBV4-1 to TRBJ1-5, with 8 positions matching TRBD1. The V gene end was trimmed by 0 bases and the J gene end by 2 bases; junction bases not matched to a gene: 6. The CDR3 runs 17 residues. CDR1 is MGHRA and CDR2 is YSYEKL in the germline V gene. The CDR3 DNA is TGCGCCAGCAGCCAAGATCGTCCGGGACAGGGCAATCAGCCCCAGCATTTT. It translates to CASSQDRPGQGNQPQHF.

CDR3 DNA sequence: TGTGCCAGCAGTGCGCTGGGACAAGAAAAACTGTTTTTT. The encoded protein is CASSALGQEKLFF. This chain links TRBV2 with TRBJ1-4, with D maybe TRBD1 (6 bases). This CDR3 spans 13 amino acids. V lost 4 bases to trimming and J lost 8 bases, with 11 bases between them. Germline assignment: CDR1 SNHLY and CDR2 FYNNEI.

This clone was seen a few times. The CDR3, as DNA: TGTGCCAGTAGTATAGCGGGACAGGGAGCCACAGATACGCAGTATTTT. Protein sequence: CASSIAGQGATDTQYF. The chain combines TRBV19 with TRBJ2-3; 9 bases align to TRBD1. V shed 1 base, J shed 2 bases, and the junction held 4 bases outside the gene matches. This CDR3 is built from 16 residues. Germline loops: CDR1 LNHDA, CDR2 SQIVND (reference sequence).

This clone was picked up a small number of times. The chain recombines TRBV28 with TRBJ1-1; D might be TRBD1 (5 bases). CDR3 length: 13 residues. Germline V gene sequence: CDR1 MDHEN, CDR2 SYDVKM. V lost 7 bases to trimming and J lost 6 bases, with 15 bases between them. CDR3 region: CASTNGGVAEAFF. The CDR3 DNA reads TGTGCCAGCACCAACGGAGGGGTCGCTGAAGCTTTCTTT.

This chain connects TRBV6-1 to TRBJ2-5; 8 bases are shared with TRBD2. Trimming removed 2 bases from V and 5 bases from J; junction bases left unmatched: 7. CDR3 length equals 15 residues. Looked up from germline, CDR1 is MNHNS and CDR2 is SASEGT. CDR3 sequence (DNA): TGTGCCAGCAGTGAATGGCGGGGGGCGTGGGAGACCCAGTACTTC. Encoded protein: CASSEWRGAWETQYF.

The V gene is TRBV4-1, the J gene TRBJ2-7; a possible D gene is TRBD1 (5 bases). This CDR3 has 13 amino acids. Trimming took off 6 bases at V and 0 bases at J, with 9 bases between the two ends. CDR1 and CDR2 (germline): MGHRA, YSYEKL. Written as DNA, the CDR3 is TGCGCCAGCAGACAACAGGACTCCTACGAGCAGTACTTC. It specifies CASRQQDSYEQYF.

The chain couples TRBV28 to TRBJ1-2; TRBD1 is a possible D gene (6 bases). The length of the CDR3 is 16 residues. Deletions cut 4 bases from V and 4 bases from J, with 19 bases between. Looked up from germline, CDR1 is MDHEN and CDR2 is SYDVKM. The DNA of the CDR3 is TGTGCCAGCAGTTCATCCGACAAAAGACAGGCCTATGGCTACACCTTC. Its protein is CASSSSDKRQAYGYTF.

This clone was picked up one time. The chain carries TRBV18 and TRBJ2-3; D perhaps matches TRBD1 (5 bases). Trimming left V 4 bases short and J 6 bases short, with 14 bases between. This CDR3 is 14 amino acids long. Germline V gives CDR1 KGHSH, CDR2 LQKENI. CDR3 DNA sequence: TGTGCCAGCTCACTTGGGGCTTTCCGGGATACGCAGTATTTT. The encoded protein is CASSLGAFRDTQYF.

The V and J genes are TRBV13 and TRBJ1-1; D not resolved. Germline V gene sequence: CDR1 PRHDT, CDR2 FYEKMQ (reference sequence). V was trimmed by 3 bases and J by 2 bases, leaving 7 bases between them. This CDR3 spans 13 amino acids. CDR3 in DNA: TGTGCCAGCAGCTTCACAATTAACACTGAAGCTTTCTTT. Amino acid sequence: CASSFTINTEAFF.

V is TRBV7-3 and J is TRBJ2-5; the D gene is possibly TRBD1 (6 bases). CDR1 and CDR2 (germline): SGHTA, FQGTGA. There are 15 residues in the CDR3. The V end lost 2 bases, the J end lost 1 base, and 11 bases lay between the germline ends. The CDR3 DNA sequence: TGTGCCAGCAGCTTACAGGGGAAGTTCCAAGAGACCCAGTACTTC. Protein product: CASSLQGKFQETQYF.

The V gene is TRBV5-1, the J gene TRBJ2-7, with 8 positions matching TRBD1. Germline V lookup: CDR1 SGHRS, CDR2 YFSETQ. The CDR3 loop spans 13 amino acids. The J segment lost 6 bases and the V segment lost 5 bases, leaving 7 bases of the junction unmatched. CDR3 residues: CASRQGAILEQYF. CDR3 nucleotide sequence: TGCGCCAGCAGGCAGGGGGCAATTCTCGAGCAGTACTTC.

The rearrangement uses TRBV30 and TRBJ2-7, with TRBD2 matching 8 bases. Germline values: CDR1 GTSNPN, CDR2 SVGIG (reference sequence). The CDR3 is made up of 14 amino acids. V was pared by 4 bases and J by 2 bases, with 7 bases of the junction left unmatched. CDR3: CAWNIAGPTYEQYF. CDR3 nucleotide sequence: TGTGCCTGGAATATAGCGGGGCCCACCTACGAGCAGTACTTC.

V usage is TRBV14 and J usage is TRBJ2-7, with D uncertain. The germline gives CDR1 SGHDN, CDR2 FVKESK. The V and J ends lost 6 bases and 0 bases respectively, with 9 bases between them. CDR3 size: 13 residues. For the CDR3, the DNA is TGTGCCAGCAGGAGCGATTTCTCCTACGAGCAGTACTTC. It is translated as CASRSDFSYEQYF.

The chain couples TRBV30 to TRBJ1-1; 8 bases match TRBD1. From germline, CDR1 is GTSNPN and CDR2 SVGIG (reference sequence). V lost 2 bases to trimming and J lost 1 base; unmatched junction nucleotides: 9. The CDR3 has 16 amino acids. The CDR3 coding sequence is TGTGCCTGGAGTTCTGACAGGGGTTCGTGGAACACTGAAGCTTTCTTT. As protein: CAWSSDRGSWNTEAFF.

This rearrangement joins TRBV5-4 to TRBJ1-3; D may be TRBD1 (5 bases). Germline CDR1 and CDR2: SGHNT and YYREEE (reference sequence). This CDR3 region has 13 residues. Trimming pared 5 bases from V and 4 bases from J, leaving 10 bases between. The CDR3: CASSQGSGNTIYF. CDR3 nucleotides: TGTGCCAGCAGTCAGGGATCCGGAAACACCATATATTTT.

This rearrangement joins TRBV6-5 to TRBJ1-6, with a weak D call TRBD1 (5 bases). CDR3 size: 14 residues. The ends were cut back, 9 bases at V and 10 bases at J, with 19 bases in the middle. Looked up from germline, CDR1 is MNHEY and CDR2 is SVGAGI. The CDR3 DNA sequence: TGTGCCAGTTGCGGGACCCCCGAAAGATCACCCCTCCACTTT. Protein: CASCGTPERSPLHF.

This chain links TRBV9 with TRBJ1-4; D is uncertain. V was trimmed by 3 bases and J by 10 bases, leaving 7 bases between them. Germline lookup yields CDR1 SGDLS and CDR2 YYNGEE. The CDR3 loop spans 11 amino acids. CDR3 bases: TGTGCCAGCAGCGACGGCGGAAAACTGTTTTTT. It is translated as CASSDGGKLFF.

This rearrangement joins TRBV6-6 to TRBJ2-1, with a weak D call TRBD2 (6 bases). V was cut by 4 bases and J by 9 bases, with 13 bases left in between. CDR1 and CDR2 from the germline V gene are MNHNY and SVGAGI (reference sequence). CDR3 length: 13 residues. The CDR3 bases are TGTGCCAGCAGTTCGCGACTAGACGGTGAGCAGTTCTTC. Translating it yields CASSSRLDGEQFF.